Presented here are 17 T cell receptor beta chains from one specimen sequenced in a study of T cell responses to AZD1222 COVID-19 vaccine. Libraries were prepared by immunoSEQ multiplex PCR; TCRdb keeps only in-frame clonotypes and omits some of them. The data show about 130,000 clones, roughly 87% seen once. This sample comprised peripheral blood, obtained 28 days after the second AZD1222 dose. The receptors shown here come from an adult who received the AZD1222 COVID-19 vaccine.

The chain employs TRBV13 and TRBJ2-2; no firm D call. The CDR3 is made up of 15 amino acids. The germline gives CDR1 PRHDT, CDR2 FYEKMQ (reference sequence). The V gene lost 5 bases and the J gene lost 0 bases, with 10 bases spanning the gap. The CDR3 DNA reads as TGTGCCAGCAGCCAACAAGCGCCGAACACCGGGGAGCTGTTTTTT. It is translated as CASSQQAPNTGELFF.

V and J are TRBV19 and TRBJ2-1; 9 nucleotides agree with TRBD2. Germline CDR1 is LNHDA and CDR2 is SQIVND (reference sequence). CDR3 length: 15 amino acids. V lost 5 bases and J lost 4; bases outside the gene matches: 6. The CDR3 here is CASSLSLAGYNEQFF. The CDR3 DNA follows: TGTGCCAGTAGTCTGTCCCTAGCGGGGTACAATGAGCAGTTCTTC.

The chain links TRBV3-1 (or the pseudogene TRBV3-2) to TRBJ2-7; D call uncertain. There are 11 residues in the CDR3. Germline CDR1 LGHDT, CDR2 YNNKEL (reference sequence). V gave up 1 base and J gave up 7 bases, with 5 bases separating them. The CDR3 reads CASSQASEQYF. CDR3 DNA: TGTGCCAGCAGCCAAGCGTCTGAGCAGTACTTC.

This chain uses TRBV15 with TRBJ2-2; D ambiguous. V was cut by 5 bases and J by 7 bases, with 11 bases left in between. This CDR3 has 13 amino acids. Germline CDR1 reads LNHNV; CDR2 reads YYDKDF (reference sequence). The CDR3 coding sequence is TGTGCCACCAGCGCCCATGGTGGCGGGGAGCTGTTTTTT. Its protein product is CATSAHGGGELFF.

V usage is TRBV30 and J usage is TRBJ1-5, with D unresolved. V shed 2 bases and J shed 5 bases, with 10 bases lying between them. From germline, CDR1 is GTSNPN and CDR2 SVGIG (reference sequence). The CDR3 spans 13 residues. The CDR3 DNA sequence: TGTGCCTGGAGTCTTGGTGTTTATCAGCCCCAGCATTTT. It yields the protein CAWSLGVYQPQHF.

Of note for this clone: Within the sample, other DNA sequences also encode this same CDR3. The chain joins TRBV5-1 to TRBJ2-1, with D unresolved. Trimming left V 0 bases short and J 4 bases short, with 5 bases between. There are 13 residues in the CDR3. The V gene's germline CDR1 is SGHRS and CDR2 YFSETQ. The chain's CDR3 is CASSLASYNEQFF. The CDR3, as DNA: TGCGCCAGCAGCTTGGCATCATACAATGAGCAGTTCTTC.

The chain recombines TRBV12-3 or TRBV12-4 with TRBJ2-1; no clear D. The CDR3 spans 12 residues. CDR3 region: CAGSPGFNEQFF. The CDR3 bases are TGTGCGGGTTCCCCAGGTTTCAATGAGCAGTTCTTC.

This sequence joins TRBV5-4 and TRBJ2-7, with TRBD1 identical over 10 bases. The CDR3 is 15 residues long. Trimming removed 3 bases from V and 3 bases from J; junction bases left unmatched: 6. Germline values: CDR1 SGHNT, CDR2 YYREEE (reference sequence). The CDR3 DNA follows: TGTGCCAGCAGCTCATCCGGGACAGGGGTCTACGAGCAGTACTTC. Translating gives CASSSSGTGVYEQYF.

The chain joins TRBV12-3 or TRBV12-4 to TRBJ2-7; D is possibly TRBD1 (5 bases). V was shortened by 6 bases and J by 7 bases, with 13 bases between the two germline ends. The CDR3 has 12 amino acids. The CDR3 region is CASRDDTGEQYF. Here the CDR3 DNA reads TGTGCCAGCAGGGACGATACAGGAGAGCAGTACTTC.

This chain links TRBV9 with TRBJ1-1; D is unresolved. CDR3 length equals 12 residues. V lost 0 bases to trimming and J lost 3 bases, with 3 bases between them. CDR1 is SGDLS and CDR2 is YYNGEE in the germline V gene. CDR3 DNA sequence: TGTGCCAGCAGCGTAGGCGACACTGAAGCTTTCTTT. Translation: CASSVGDTEAFF. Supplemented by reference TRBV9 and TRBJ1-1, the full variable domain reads DSGVTQTPKHLITATGQRVTLRCSPRSGDLSVYWYQQSLDQGLQFLIQYYNGEERAKGNILERFSAQQFPDLHSELNLSSLELGDSALYFCASSVGDTEAFFGQGTRLTVV.

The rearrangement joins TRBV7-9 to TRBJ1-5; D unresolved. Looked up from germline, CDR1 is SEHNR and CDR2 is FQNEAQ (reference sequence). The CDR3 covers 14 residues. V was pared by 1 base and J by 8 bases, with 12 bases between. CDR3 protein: CASSLGVAVEPQHF. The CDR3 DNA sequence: TGTGCCAGCAGCTTAGGTGTGGCTGTTGAGCCCCAGCATTTT.

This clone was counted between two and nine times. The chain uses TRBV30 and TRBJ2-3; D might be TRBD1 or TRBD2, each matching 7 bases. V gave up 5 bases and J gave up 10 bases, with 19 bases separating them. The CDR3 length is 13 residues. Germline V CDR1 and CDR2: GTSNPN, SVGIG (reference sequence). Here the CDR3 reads CAWGTGEGAAQYF. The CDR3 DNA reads TGTGCCTGGGGAACGGGGGAGGGGGCGGCGCAGTATTTT.

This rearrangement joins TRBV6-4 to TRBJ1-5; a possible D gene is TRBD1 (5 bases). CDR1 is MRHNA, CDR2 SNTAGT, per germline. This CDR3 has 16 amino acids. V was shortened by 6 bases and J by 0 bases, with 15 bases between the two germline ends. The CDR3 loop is CASRTRGWVSNQPQHF. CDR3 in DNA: TGTGCCAGCAGGACCCGGGGGTGGGTTAGCAATCAGCCCCAGCATTTT.

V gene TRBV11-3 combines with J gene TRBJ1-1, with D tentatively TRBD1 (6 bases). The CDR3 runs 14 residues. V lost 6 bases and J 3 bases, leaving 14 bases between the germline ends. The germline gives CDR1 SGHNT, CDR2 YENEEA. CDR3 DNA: TGTGCCAGCAGTCCGGACAGTGCACACACTGAAGCTTTCTTT. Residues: CASSPDSAHTEAFF. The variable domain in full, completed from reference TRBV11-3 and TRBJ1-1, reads EAGVVQSPRYKIIEKKQPVAFWCNPISGHNTLYWYLQNLGQGPELLIRYENEEAVDDSQLPKDRFSAERLKGVDSTLKIQPAELGDSAVYLCASSPDSAHTEAFFGQGTRLTVV.

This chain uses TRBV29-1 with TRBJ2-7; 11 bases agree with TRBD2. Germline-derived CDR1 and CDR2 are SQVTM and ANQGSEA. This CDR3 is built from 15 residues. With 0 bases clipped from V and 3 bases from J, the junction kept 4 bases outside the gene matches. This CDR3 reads CSVEDGTSGYYEQYF. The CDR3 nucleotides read TGCAGCGTTGAAGATGGGACTAGCGGCTACTACGAGCAGTACTTC.

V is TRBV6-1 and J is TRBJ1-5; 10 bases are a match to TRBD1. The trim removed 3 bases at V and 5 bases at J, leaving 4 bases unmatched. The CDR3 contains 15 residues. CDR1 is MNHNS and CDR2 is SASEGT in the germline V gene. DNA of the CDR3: TGTGCCAGCAGTGAGCAGACAGGGGGCTATCAGCCCCAGCATTTT. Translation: CASSEQTGGYQPQHF.

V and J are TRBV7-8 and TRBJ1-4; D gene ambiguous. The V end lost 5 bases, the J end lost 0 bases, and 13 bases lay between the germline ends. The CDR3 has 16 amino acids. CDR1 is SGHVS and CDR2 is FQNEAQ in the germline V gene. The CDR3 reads CASSHGGSSTNEKLFF. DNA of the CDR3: TGTGCCAGCAGCCATGGCGGCTCTTCAACTAATGAAAAACTGTTTTTT. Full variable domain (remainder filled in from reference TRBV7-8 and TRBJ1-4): GAGVSQSPRYKVAKRGQDVALRCDPISGHVSLFWYQQALGQGPEFLTYFQNEAQLDKSGLPSDRFFAERPEGSVSTLKIQRTQQEDSAVYLCASSHGGSSTNEKLFFGSGTQLSVL.